The clone carrying this T cell receptor (beta chain) occurred once. Its antigen is as yet unknown. Here immunoSEQ multiplex PCR was the method, and the copy in TCRdb shows in-frame clones only, minus some. The sample holds about 430,000 clones, 90% seen once. These data are taken from a study of Ad26.COV2.S vaccination and SARS-CoV-2 variants. Study information: The vaccine Ad26.COV2.S was put into the muscle once, or twice with 56 days between. Study results and limitations: Analyses of TCR breadth and depth may have underestimated total T cell responses.

The ends were cut back, 3 bases at V and 0 bases at J, with 6 bases in the middle. The CDR3 extends over 13 amino acids. The germline V gene has CDR1 GTSNPN and CDR2 SVGIG (reference sequence). Treatment of the sample: some 20 received Ad26.COV2.S at low or high dose, single or two shots; a few received placebo; per-sample allocation not given. Sampling took place 63 days after the first vaccine or placebo injection. Sequencing was performed on peripheral blood, taken in a trial of Ad26.COV2.S vaccine versus placebo. The V and J genes are TRBV30 and TRBJ1-5; no reliable D call. The sequence derives from a person aged 18-60 years who received the Ad26.COV2.S COVID-19 vaccine or a placebo. DNA of the CDR3: TGTGCCTGGAGCCAACATAGCAATCAGCCCCAGCATTTT. Translating gives CAWSQHSNQPQHF.